The sequence of this T cell receptor (beta chain) was determined in a study of regulatory T cells in long-lasting Graves disease. Indicated time point: persistent/refractory GD, antithyroid drugs over 5 years with positive TRAb. PBMCs were the source of the RNA used for TCR sequencing. Study-wide points: TRBV28, TRBJ1-2 and TRBJ2-5 were favored in persistent disease.

With V trimmed by 5 bases and J by 4 bases, 6 bases remained unmatched. Germline-derived CDR1 and CDR2 are MDHEN and SYDVKM. The length of the CDR3 is 14 residues. Many counts were recorded for this clonotype. Its antigen is as yet unknown. Libraries of TCR beta came from iRepertoire HTBI primers plus Arm-PCR of CDR3 regions. In the original workflow: Taken together, the samples had 60 to 80 TRBV and 14 TRBJ segments identified. TCRdb re-called the multiplex PCR reads through MiXCR, storing one row per CDR3 protein. TCRdb, not the original authors, processed these V and J calls. The sample carries about 470,000 distinct CDR3 sequences, roughly 20% recorded once.

The chain joins TRBV28 to TRBJ2-7; TRBD2 agrees at 9 bases. The clonotype was recovered from a female donor with Graves disease. Sample: peripheral blood mononuclear cells (PBMCs), taken when the disease was refractory, from a patient treated with antithyroid drugs. The CDR3 sequence: CASSEAGGSYEQYF. The CDR3 region has the DNA TGTGCCAGCAGTGAAGCGGGGGGTTCTTACGAGCAGTACTTC.